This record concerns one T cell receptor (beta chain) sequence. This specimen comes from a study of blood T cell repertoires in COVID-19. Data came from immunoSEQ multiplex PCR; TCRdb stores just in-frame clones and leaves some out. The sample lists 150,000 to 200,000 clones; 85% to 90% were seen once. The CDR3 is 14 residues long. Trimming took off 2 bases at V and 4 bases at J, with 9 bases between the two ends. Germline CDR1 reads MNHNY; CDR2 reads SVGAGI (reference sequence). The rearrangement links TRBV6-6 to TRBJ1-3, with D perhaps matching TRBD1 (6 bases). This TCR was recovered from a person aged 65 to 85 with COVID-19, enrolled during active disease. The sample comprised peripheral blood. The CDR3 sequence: CASSYGGFGNTIYF. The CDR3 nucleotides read TGTGCCAGCAGTTACGGGGGCTTCGGAAACACCATATATTTT.